This T cell receptor (beta chain) emerged from a study of shared clonotypes between healthy human individuals. Study-wide context: CD8 memory received one plate per donor, CD8 naive two, CD4 memory three and CD4 naive three.

Positive CCR7 selection of CD45RO-negative cells yielded the naive CD8 cells, and terminally differentiated effector memory CD45RA+ cells were excluded. The study drew its donors from healthy HIV-negative adults without recent acute infections or vaccinations. This CDR3 comprises 17 residues. Germline lookup yields CDR1 PRHDT and CDR2 FYEKMQ (reference sequence). Trimming removed 4 bases from V and 0 bases from J, with 15 bases in between. The authors distributed each subset's genomic DNA evenly over several immunoSEQ plates. Libraries were prepared by immunoSEQ multiplex PCR; TCRdb keeps only in-frame clonotypes and omits some of them. The data hold 1.5 million to 2.5 million clones, with about 95% observed a single time.

The receptor was isolated from a man between 18 and 29 years old in good health. The rearrangement joins TRBV13 to TRBJ2-2; TRBD2 might be the D (6 bases). The sequenced sample was naive CD8+ T cells sorted from blood. This CDR3 reads CASSSTSFLANTGELFF. In DNA form, the CDR3 reads TGTGCCAGCAGCTCCACTAGCTTTCTGGCGAACACCGGGGAGCTGTTTTTT. Full variable domain (outside the CDR3, taken from reference TRBV13 and TRBJ2-2): AAGVIQSPRHLIKEKRETATLKCYPIPRHDTVYWYQQGPGQDPQFLISFYEKMQSDKGSIPDRFSAQQFSDYHSELNMSSLELGDSALYFCASSSTSFLANTGELFFGEGSRLTVL.